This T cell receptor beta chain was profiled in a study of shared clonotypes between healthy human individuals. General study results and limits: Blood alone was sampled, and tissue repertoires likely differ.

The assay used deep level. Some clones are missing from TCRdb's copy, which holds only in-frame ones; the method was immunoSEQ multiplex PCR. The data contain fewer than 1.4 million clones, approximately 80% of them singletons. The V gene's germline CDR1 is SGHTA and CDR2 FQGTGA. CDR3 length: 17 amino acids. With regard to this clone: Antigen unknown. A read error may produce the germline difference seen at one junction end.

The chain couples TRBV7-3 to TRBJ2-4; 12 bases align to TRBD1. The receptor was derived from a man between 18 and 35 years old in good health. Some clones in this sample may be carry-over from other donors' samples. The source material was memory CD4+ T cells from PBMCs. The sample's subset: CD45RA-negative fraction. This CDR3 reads CASSFSGTGGAGNIQCF. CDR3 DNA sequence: TGTGCCAGCAGCTTCTCCGGGACAGGGGGCGCAGGGAACATTCAGTGCTTC.